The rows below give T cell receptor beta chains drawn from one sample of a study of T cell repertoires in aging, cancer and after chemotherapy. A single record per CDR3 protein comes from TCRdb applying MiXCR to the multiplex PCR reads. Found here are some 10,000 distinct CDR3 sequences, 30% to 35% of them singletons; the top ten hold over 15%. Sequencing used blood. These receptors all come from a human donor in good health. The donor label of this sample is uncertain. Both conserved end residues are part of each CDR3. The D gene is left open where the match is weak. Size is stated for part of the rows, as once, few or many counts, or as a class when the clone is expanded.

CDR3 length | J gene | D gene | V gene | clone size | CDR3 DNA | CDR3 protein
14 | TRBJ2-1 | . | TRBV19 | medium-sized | TGTGCCAGTAGTCAGGAATTCTCCTACAATGAGCAGTTCTTC | CASSQEFSYNEQFF
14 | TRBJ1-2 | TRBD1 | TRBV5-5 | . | TGTGCCAGCAGCTTTCTGGACAGGGACTATGGCTACACCTTC | CASSFLDRDYGYTF
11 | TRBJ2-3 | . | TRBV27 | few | TGTGCCAGCAGTGAGAGAGATACGCAGTATTTT | CASSERDTQYF
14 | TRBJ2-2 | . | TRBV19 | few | TGTGCCGGAAAACAGGGCCCGAACACCGGGGAGCTGTTTTTT | CAGKQGPNTGELFF
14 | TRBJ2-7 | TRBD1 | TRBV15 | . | TGTGCCACCAGCAGGACAGGGGTCGATGGCGAGCAGTACTTC | CATSRTGVDGEQYF
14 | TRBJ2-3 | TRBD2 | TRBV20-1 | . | TGCAGTGCTAGAAGGGCGGGGGGCACAGATACGCAGTATTTT | CSARRAGGTDTQYF
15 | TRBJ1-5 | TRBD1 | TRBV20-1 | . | TGCAGTGCTAGACCGCCGGGACAGCGCAATCAGCCCCAGCATTTT | CSARPPGQRNQPQHF
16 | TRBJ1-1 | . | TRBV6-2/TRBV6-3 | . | TGTGCCAGCAGGGGGGAAGGTTGGGGAACGAACACTGAAGCTTTCTTT | CASRGEGWGTNTEAFF
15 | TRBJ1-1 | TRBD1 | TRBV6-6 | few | TGTGCCGGACGGGGGGCAGGGGGCGCGGGGACTGAAGCTTTCTTT | CAGRGAGGAGTEAFF
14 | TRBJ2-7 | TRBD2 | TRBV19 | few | TGTGCCAGTAGTAACCGGGAGGGCCTGGGGGAGCAGTACTTC | CASSNREGLGEQYF
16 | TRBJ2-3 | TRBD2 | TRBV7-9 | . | TGTGCCAGCAGCTCACCGACTAGCGGGGTCACAGATACGCAGTATTTT | CASSSPTSGVTDTQYF
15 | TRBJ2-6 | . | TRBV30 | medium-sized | TGTGCCTGGAGTGTACTGGTCTCTGGGGCCAACGTCCTGACTTTC | CAWSVLVSGANVLTF
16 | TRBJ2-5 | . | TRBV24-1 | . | TGTGCCACCAGTGACCCGAGACAGGAAGGAGGTGAGACCCAGTACTTC | CATSDPRQEGGETQYF
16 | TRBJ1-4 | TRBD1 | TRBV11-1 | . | TGTGCCAGCAGCTATGGGACAGTCCTAGGGGGTGAAAAACTGTTTTTT | CASSYGTVLGGEKLFF
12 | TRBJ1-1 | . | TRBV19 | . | TGTGCCAGTAGCCTACAACGGACTGAAGCTTTCTTT | CASSLQRTEAFF
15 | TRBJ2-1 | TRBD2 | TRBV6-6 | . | TGTGCCAGCAGTTACTCGACTAGCGGGGGACAGGAGCAGTTCTTC | CASSYSTSGGQEQFF
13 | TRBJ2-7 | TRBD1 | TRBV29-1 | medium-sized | TGCAGCGTTCTGACAGGGGGTGTGTACGAGCAGTACTTC | CSVLTGGVYEQYF
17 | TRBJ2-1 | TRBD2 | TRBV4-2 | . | TGTGCCAGCAGCCCCACCCCGACTAGCGGATCCTACAATGAGCAGTTCTTC | CASSPTPTSGSYNEQFF
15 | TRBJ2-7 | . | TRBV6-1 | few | TGTGCCAGCAGTGAAGAAGTTCTCTCAGCCATCGTGAAGTACTTC | CASSEEVLSAIVKYF
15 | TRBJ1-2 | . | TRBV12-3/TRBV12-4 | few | TGTGCCAGCAGTTTAGCTAGGGATAGCGGCTATGGCTACACCTTC | CASSLARDSGYGYTF
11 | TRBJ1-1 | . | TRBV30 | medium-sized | TGTGCCTGGAGTGTACCGGGCGGGGCTTTCTTT | CAWSVPGGAFF
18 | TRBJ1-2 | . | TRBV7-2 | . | TGTGCCAGCAGCTTCCGGGGGCGGACCGGTGCGGCTTACTATGGCTACACCTTC | CASSFRGRTGAAYYGYTF
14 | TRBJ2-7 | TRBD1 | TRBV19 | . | TGTGCCAGTAGGGGAGGGACAGGGGCCTACGAGCAGTACTTC | CASRGGTGAYEQYF
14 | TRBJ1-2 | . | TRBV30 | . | TGTGCCTGGAGTGAGGGGGACACCGGCTATGGCTACACCTTC | CAWSEGDTGYGYTF
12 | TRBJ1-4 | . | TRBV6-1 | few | TGTGCCAGCAGTGAGTTTAATGAAAAACTGTTTTTT | CASSEFNEKLFF
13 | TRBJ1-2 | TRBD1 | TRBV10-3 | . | TGTGCCAGCGGACAGGGCGCCCATGAGGGCTACACCTTC | CASGQGAHEGYTF
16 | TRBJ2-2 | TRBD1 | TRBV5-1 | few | TGCGCCAGCAGCTTAGGACAGGGGGCTAAAGGCGGGGAGCTGTTTTTT | CASSLGQGAKGGELFF
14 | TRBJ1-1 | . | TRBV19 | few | TGTGCCAGTAGTTTGGGGGGGGTGAACACTGAAGCTTTCTTT | CASSLGGVNTEAFF
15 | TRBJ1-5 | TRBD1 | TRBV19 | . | TGTGCCACCGTAGTGGACAGGGCTGGGAATCAGCCCCAGCATTTT | CATVVDRAGNQPQHF
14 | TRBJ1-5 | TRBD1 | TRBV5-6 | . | TGCGCCAGCAGCTTGGGACAGCCCAACCAGCCCCAGCATTTT | CASSLGQPNQPQHF
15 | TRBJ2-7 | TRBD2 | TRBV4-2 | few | TGTGCCAGCAGCCAAGCTTGGGAGGGCCCCTACGAGCAGTACTTC | CASSQAWEGPYEQYF
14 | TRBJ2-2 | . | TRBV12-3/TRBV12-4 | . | TGTGCTAGTGGTCCCGACACCATCACCGGGGAGCTGTTTTTT | CASGPDTITGELFF
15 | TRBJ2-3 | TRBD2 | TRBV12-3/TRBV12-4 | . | TGTGCCAGCAGTCGGCGGGGGGGCGGCACAGATACGCAGTATTTT | CASSRRGGGTDTQYF
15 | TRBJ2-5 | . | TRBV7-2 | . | TGTGCCAGCAGCTTAGCGTCGTCTAGACAAGAGACCCAGTACTTC | CASSLASSRQETQYF
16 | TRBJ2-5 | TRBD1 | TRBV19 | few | TGTGCCAGTAGTTCGTGGTCGGGACAGAGTCAAGAGACCCAGTACTTC | CASSSWSGQSQETQYF
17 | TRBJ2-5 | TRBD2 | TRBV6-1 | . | TGTGCCAGCAGTGAATGGGCGGGGGGCCCAAGGCAAGAGACCCAGTACTTC | CASSEWAGGPRQETQYF
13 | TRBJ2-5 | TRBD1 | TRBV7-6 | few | TGTGCCAGCAGCAAACAGGGGATTGAGACCCAGTACTTC | CASSKQGIETQYF
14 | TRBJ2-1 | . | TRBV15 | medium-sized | TGTGCCACCAGCATAGGGGGAGTCAACAATGAGCAGTTCTTC | CATSIGGVNNEQFF
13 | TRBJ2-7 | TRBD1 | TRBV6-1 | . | TGTGCCAGCAGGGAGACAGGGACCTACGAGCAGTACTTC | CASRETGTYEQYF
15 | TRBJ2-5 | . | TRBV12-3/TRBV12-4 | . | TGTGCCAGCAGCACCAACAGAGGGTTTAGGGAGACCCAGTACTTC | CASSTNRGFRETQYF
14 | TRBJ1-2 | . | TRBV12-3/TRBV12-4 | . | TGTGCCAGCAGTTTCGGGGGGCCTAGCTATGGCTACACCTTC | CASSFGGPSYGYTF
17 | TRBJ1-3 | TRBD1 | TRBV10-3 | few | TGTGCCAGCAGTTACTCTGAGGGGGCCTCCTCTGGAAACACCATATATTTT | CASSYSEGASSGNTIYF
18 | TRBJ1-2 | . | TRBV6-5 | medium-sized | TGTGCCAGCAGTTACTCGTTTAGTCCCATCACAGGGAAATACGGCTACACCTTC | CASSYSFSPITGKYGYTF
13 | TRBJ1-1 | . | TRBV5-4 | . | TGTGCCAGCAGCCCAACCCAAATCACTGAAGCTTTCTTT | CASSPTQITEAFF
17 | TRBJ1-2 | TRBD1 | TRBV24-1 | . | TGTGCCACCAGTCATTCGGGACAGGGGGCAGGAAACTATGGCTACACCTTC | CATSHSGQGAGNYGYTF
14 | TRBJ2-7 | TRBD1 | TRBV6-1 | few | TGTGCCAGCAGTGAGGGACAGCTCACCTACGAGCAGTACTTC | CASSEGQLTYEQYF